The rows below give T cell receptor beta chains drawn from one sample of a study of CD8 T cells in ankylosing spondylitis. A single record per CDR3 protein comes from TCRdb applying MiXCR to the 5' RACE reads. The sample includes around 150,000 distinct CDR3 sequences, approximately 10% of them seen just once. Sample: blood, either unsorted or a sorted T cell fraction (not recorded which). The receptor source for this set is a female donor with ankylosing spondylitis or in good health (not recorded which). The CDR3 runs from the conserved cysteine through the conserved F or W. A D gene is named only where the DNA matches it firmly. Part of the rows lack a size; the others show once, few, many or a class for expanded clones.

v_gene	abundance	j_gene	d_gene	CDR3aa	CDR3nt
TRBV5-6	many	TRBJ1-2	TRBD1	CASSLRSQGYGYTF	TGTGCCAGCAGCTTGAGGTCACAGGGGTATGGCTACACCTTC
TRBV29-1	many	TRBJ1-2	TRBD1	CSALGQGANYGYTF	TGCAGCGCCCTTGGACAGGGAGCTAACTATGGCTACACCTTC
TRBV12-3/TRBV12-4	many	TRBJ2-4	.	CASRGDKNIQYF	TGTGCCAGCAGGGGCGACAAAAACATTCAGTACTTC
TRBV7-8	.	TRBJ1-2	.	CASSFRGNNYGHTF	TGTGCCAGCAGCTTCCGCGGGAATAACTATGGCCACACCTTC
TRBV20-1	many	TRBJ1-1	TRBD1	CSAPKTGQSEAFF	TGCAGTGCTCCAAAGACAGGGCAGAGTGAAGCTTTCTTT
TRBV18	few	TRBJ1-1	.	CASSPGVENTEAFF	TGTGCCAGCTCACCCGGGGTGGAGAACACTGAAGCTTTCTTT
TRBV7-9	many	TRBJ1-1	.	CASSTGSTEAFF	TGTGCCAGCAGCACAGGGAGCACTGAAGCTTTCTTT
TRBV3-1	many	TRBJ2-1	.	CASSQVTEEQFF	TGTGCCAGCAGCCAAGTCACCGAGGAGCAGTTCTTC
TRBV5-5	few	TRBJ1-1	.	CASSLADILNTEAFF	TGTGCCAGCAGCTTGGCCGACATATTGAACACTGAAGCTTTCTTT
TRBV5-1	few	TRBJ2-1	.	CASSLFNPEAEQFF	TGCGCCAGCAGCTTGTTTAACCCGGAGGCTGAGCAGTTCTTC
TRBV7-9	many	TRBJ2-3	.	CASSSLAAADTQYF	TGTGCCAGCAGTTCACTAGCAGCAGCAGATACGCAGTATTTT
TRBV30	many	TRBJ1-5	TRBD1	CAWSATDRGQPQHF	TGTGCCTGGAGTGCTACCGACAGGGGTCAGCCCCAGCATTTT
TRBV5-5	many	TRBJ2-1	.	CASSPVGLGQVQFF	TGTGCCAGCAGCCCGGTGGGTTTGGGGCAGGTGCAGTTCTTC